This T cell receptor (beta chain) was retrieved from a study of neoadjuvant anti-PD-1 for oral cavity cancer. Study background: Non-progressing patients received a fourth nivolumab dose near day 43, then surgery on days 50-56. Findings of the study overall: TCR analyses covered only a few patients per response group. Post-nivolumab, blood T cell clonality was significantly elevated in non-responders.

TCRdb keeps only in-frame clones here, not all; method: immunoSEQ multiplex PCR. This sample yields 15,000 to 20,000 clones, of which approximately 72% are seen a single time; 2.7% belongs to the top ten. Concerning this clone itself: Its target is unknown.

Sequenced material: PBMCs, taken before nivolumab (anti-PD-1) treatment. The receptor was derived from a person aged 40 to 85 with oral cavity squamous cell carcinoma.

The DNA for the CDR3 is TGTGCCTGGAGACCCATGCTAGCGGGAGGGGCATCCGAGCAGTACTTC. Translation gives CAWRPMLAGGASEQYF. This sequence joins TRBV30 and TRBJ2-7, with TRBD2 identical over 12 bases. The V gene end was trimmed by 3 bases and the J gene end by 6 bases; junction bases not matched to a gene: 12. The CDR3 has 16 residues. Germline V gene lookup returns CDR1 GTSNPN and CDR2 SVGIG (reference sequence).